This TCR beta chain was documented in a study of blood T cell repertoires in COVID-19. As for the study in general: The study drew acute and convalescent COVID-19 samples from the United States, Italy and Spain.

In the original processing: Amplification with reference gene primers provided the estimates of nucleated cell counts. TCRdb's copy holds only in-frame clones and misses some; the assay was immunoSEQ multiplex PCR. The V and J calls and clone size are taken from that table; D and trimming were inferred from the DNA. The sample includes tens of thousands of clones, about 86% of them seen just once. The CDR3 runs 16 residues. Sequencing was performed on peripheral blood. The genes are TRBV21-1 and TRBJ2-1; the table's TRBD2 call for D was not verified on the DNA. TRBV21-1 is a documented pseudogene. The clonotype was recovered from a man in his fifties with active COVID-19. The CDR3 nucleotides read TGTGCCAGCACAGACCTAGCGGGCCCAATGTACAATGAGCAGTTCTTC. This encodes CASTDLAGPMYNEQFF.